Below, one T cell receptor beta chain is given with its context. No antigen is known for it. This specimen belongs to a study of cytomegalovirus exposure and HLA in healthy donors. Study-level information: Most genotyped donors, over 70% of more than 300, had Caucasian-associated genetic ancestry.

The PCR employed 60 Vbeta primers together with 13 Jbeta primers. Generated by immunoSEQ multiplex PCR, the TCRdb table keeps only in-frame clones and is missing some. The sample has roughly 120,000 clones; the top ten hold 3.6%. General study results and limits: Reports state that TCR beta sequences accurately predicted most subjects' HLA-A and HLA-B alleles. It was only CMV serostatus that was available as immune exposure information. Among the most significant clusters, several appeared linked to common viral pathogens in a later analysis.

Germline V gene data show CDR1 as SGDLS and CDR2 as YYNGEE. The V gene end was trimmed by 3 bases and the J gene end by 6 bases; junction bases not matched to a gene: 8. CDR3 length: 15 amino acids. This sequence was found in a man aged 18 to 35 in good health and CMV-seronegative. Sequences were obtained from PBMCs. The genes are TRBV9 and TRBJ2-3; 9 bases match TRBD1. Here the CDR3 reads CASSAATGGWDTQYF. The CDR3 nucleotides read TGTGCCAGCAGCGCTGCCACAGGGGGCTGGGATACGCAGTATTTT.